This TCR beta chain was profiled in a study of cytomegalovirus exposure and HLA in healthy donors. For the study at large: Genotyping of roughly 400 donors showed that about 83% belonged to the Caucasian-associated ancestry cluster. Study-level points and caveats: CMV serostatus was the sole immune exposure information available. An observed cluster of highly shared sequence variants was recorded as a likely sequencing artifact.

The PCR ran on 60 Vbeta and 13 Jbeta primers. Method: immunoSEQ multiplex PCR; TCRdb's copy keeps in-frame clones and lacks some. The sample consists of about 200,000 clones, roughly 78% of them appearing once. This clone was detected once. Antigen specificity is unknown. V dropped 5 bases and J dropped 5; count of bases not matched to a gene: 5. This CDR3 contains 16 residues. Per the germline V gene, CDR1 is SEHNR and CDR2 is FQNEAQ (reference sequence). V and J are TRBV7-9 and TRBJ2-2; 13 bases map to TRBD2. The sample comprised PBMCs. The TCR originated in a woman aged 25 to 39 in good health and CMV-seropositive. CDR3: CASSPGLAGVTGELFF. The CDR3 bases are TGTGCCAGCAGCCCTGGACTAGCGGGAGTGACCGGGGAGCTGTTTTTT.